This T cell receptor (beta chain) was retrieved from a study of metastatic and nonmetastatic thyroid tumors. Patients were all untreated before their thyroid surgery. Through MiXCR, TCRdb re-clonotyped the PCR reads. This table has around 64,000 clones, 4% to 5% appearing once. The CDR3 runs 12 residues. CDR1 is DFQATT and CDR2 is SNEGSKA in the germline V gene (reference sequence). Between the trimmed V and J ends, which lost 0 bases and 8 bases, there was a span of 7 bases. The sample taken for sequencing was blood. The V gene is TRBV20-1, the J gene TRBJ2-2; D not resolved. The TCR sequence derives from a female donor with papillary thyroid cancer or a benign thyroid nodule (not recorded which). Some clones in this sample may be carry-over from other donors' samples. The CDR3 DNA reads as TGCAGTGCTAGAGAGGAAACTGGGGAGCTGTTTTTT. Its protein is CSAREETGELFF.